This entry concerns a single TCR beta chain. What it binds is not known. Using immunoSEQ multiplex PCR, the repertoire was profiled, and TCRdb retains in-frame clones only, with some absent. The sample has 110,000 to 150,000 clones, around nine tenths seen once. As for time point: baseline pretreatment blood. Stated treatment: 15 Gy SBRT to primary tumor, nephrectomy 4 weeks later. The patient's renal cell carcinoma had clear cell pathology. The data originate from a study of radiation and T cells in renal cell carcinoma. Study-wide background: Nephrectomy followed 15 Gy stereotactic body radiation by 4 weeks. Overall study results and limits: From baseline, blood top tumor clonotypes peaked at 2 weeks post-radiation. Pretreatment tumor biopsies were lacking, so baseline clonotypes are unknown.

The sequenced sample was blood, obtained from a patient whose treatment included radiotherapy and nephrectomy. The sequence came from a woman between 50 and 59 years old with renal cell carcinoma.

The CDR3 region is CSIGNNYGYTF. The DNA for the CDR3 is TGCAGCATAGGGAATAACTATGGCTACACCTTC. The chain has TRBV29-1 and TRBJ1-2; D gene ambiguous. The CDR3 has 11 residues. Germline CDR1 SQVTM, CDR2 ANQGSEA. Trimming stripped 8 bases from V and 1 base from J, with 8 bases between. Together with reference TRBV29-1 and TRBJ1-2, the CDR3 gives the full variable domain: SAVISQKPSRDICQRGTSLTIQCQVDSQVTMMFWYRQQPGQSLTLIATANQGSEATYESGFVIDKFPISRPNLTFSTLTVSNMSPEDSSIYLCSIGNNYGYTFGSGTRLTVV.